The source of this TCR beta chain is a study of response to subunit inactivated influenza vaccine. Findings and caveats of the study: Authors suggested each seasonal flu vaccination may recruit only limited numbers of new T cells.

Ten or more counts support this clonotype. Its antigen is unidentified. Each CDR3 protein is one row after TCRdb ran MiXCR on the RT-PCR reads. The data hold over 400,000 distinct CDR3 sequences, with about a tenth observed a single time. Germline CDR1 MNHEY, CDR2 SVGEGT. Trimming left V 6 bases short and J 6 bases short, with 20 bases between. The CDR3 covers 15 residues. This sequence was found in a man aged 50 to 59 who received an inactivated influenza vaccine. The J gene is TRBJ1-2, the V gene TRBV6-2 or TRBV6-3; no definite D call. Sequenced here: PBMCs from blood, sampled 45 days after vaccination. The CDR3 spells CASSRTGRPYDGYTF. DNA for the CDR3: TGTGCCAGCAGCCGTACTGGTCGCCCTTACGATGGCTACACCTTC.